This TCR beta chain was retrieved from a study of cytomegalovirus exposure and HLA in healthy donors. Trimming removed 0 bases from V and 8 bases from J, with 7 bases in between. There are 12 residues in the CDR3. In germline, CDR1 is SGDLS, CDR2 YYNGEE. Study conclusions and caveats: It was approximately 150 TCR beta chains that were listed as cytomegalovirus-associated. Because they were indistinguishable, some V segments, including TRBV6-2 and TRBV6-3, were excluded. Donor immune exposure was known only as CMV serostatus.

The PCR contained 60 Vbeta and 13 Jbeta primers. Assay used: immunoSEQ multiplex PCR; TCRdb lists only in-frame clones, some missing. The data show approximately 150,000 clones, around 81% seen once. Concerning this clone: The antigen remains unidentified.

The receptor's source is a woman aged 18-29 years in good health and CMV-seropositive. What was sequenced was PBMCs. The chain is built from TRBV9 and TRBJ2-3; tentatively, D is TRBD2 (6 bases). The CDR3 region has the DNA TGTGCCAGCAGCGTAGATAGCGGTACGCAGTATTTT. Its translation is CASSVDSGTQYF.